The 9 T cell receptor beta chains in this list originate from one sample, sequenced in a study of CD8+ T cells in alopecia areata. RNA, once extracted, was reverse transcribed into cDNA for use as the sequencing template. TCRdb's copy holds only in-frame clones and misses some; the assay was immunoSEQ multiplex PCR. Sampling found over 100,000 clones, none seen once. Sample: lesional skin. All receptors derive from a C3H/HeJ mouse with alopecia areata. The strain's MHC: H2-k.

The table lists this clone with a few counts. The gene symbols are mouse symbols. The CDR3 is cut off 4 residues early in the read; its end comes from the germline J gene. The V call is TRBV19, the J call TRBJ2-4; 8 bases agree with TRBD2. CDR3 size: 17 residues. V was pared by 0 bases and J by 0 bases, with 6 bases of the junction left unmatched. Germline CDR1 FNHDT, CDR2 SITEND (reference sequence). CDR3 region: CASSIGWGGSSQNTLYF. The DNA read from the CDR3 is TGTGCCAGCAGTATAGGGTGGGGGGGGTCTAGTCAAAAC.

This clone was picked up a small number of times. Mouse names are used for the genes. Read sequence stops 4 residues before the CDR3 end, and the germline J gene provides the missing end. The chain recombines TRBV19 with TRBJ2-4, with no clear D. This CDR3 has 14 residues. The germline V gene has CDR1 FNHDT and CDR2 SITEND (reference sequence). The CDR3 sequence is CASSMAGLRNTLYF. CDR3 DNA (partial): TGTGCCAGCAGTATGGCTGGCCTTCGGAAC.

This clone was found many times. Mouse gene names apply. The read ends 4 residues early relative to the CDR3; the germline J gene fills the gap. The chain joins TRBV31 to TRBJ1-2; a possible D gene is TRBD1 (6 bases). Germline V lookup: CDR1 GKSSPN, CDR2 SITVG. The length of the CDR3 is 13 residues. Trimming took off 1 base at V and 0 bases at J, with 6 bases between the two ends. The part of the CDR3 DNA that was read is TGTGCCTGGAGTCGGGACACAAACTCC. It encodes CAWSRDTNS. The full CDR3 reads CAWSRDTNSDYTF.

Worth noting for this clone: Germline and genes here are mouse. The read stops 4 residues short of the end of the CDR3; the missing end is completed from the germline J gene. This chain connects TRBV19 to TRBJ2-5, with 8 bases that match TRBD2. CDR3 length: 15 amino acids. With 4 bases clipped from V and 2 bases from J, the junction kept 6 bases outside the gene matches. Looked up from germline, CDR1 is FNHDT and CDR2 is SITEND (reference sequence). The CDR3 region is CASSAPWGVQDTQYF. The DNA read from the CDR3 is TGTGCCAGCAGTGCTCCCTGGGGGGTCCAAGAC.

On this clone itself: The genes are named according to mouse. The read ends 4 residues shy of where the CDR3 ends; the end is completed using the germline J gene. The rearrangement uses TRBV16 and TRBJ2-4; TRBD2 matches 7 bases. The germline CDR1 and CDR2 sequences are SGHSA and FRNQAP. The CDR3 spans 16 residues. The V and J ends lost 0 bases and 0 bases, in that order; junction bases with no gene match: 3. The CDR3 DNA, read in part, is TGTGCAAGCAGCTTAGAAACTGGGGAAAGTCAAAAC. It translates to CASSLETGESQN. The whole CDR3 sequence is CASSLETGESQNTLYF.

As concerns this clone: Gene labels here are mouse ones. The DNA ends 4 residues before the CDR3 does, and the rest of the CDR3 is filled in from the germline J gene. V is TRBV19 and J is TRBJ1-4; D is ambiguous. This CDR3 has 13 amino acids. The germline CDR1 and CDR2 sequences are FNHDT and SITEND (reference sequence). Trimming stripped 5 bases from V and 0 bases from J, with 5 bases between. CDR3 bases read: TGTGCCAGCAGCCCTCTTTCCAACGAA. Translating it yields CASSPLSNE. The entire CDR3 is CASSPLSNERLFF.

This clone was seen a handful of times. The listed genes are named as in mouse. The read halts 4 residues ahead of the CDR3 end, with the missing end drawn from the germline J gene. The V call is TRBV13-3, the J call TRBJ2-4; tentatively, D is TRBD2 (5 bases). Germline V gene sequence: CDR1 NNHDY, CDR2 SYVADS. This CDR3 is built from 14 residues. With 5 bases removed from V and 0 bases from J, the gap between germline ends came to 10 bases. The sequenced part of the CDR3 DNA is TGTGCCAGCAGGGACTTACATAGTCAAAAC. This translates into CASRDLHSQN. The entire CDR3 reads CASRDLHSQNTLYF.

Concerning this clone itself: Mouse gene names apply. The read halts 4 residues ahead of the CDR3 end, with the missing end drawn from the germline J gene. The chain links TRBV1 to TRBJ1-4; 8 bases match TRBD1. J gave up 4 bases and V 2 bases, and 3 bases lay outside the gene matches. The CDR3 runs to 15 residues. Germline V gives CDR1 NSQYPW, CDR2 LRSPGD (reference sequence). The CDR3 protein is CTCSARTGINERLFF. Incomplete CDR3 DNA: TGCACCTGCAGTGCAAGGACAGGGATCAACGAA.

Comment on this clone: The listed genes are named as in mouse. The missing CDR3 end, 4 residues past where the read stops, is filled in from the germline J gene. The chain employs TRBV29 and TRBJ2-5; D gene ambiguous. The length of the CDR3 is 15 residues. V shed 3 bases and J shed 0 bases, with 10 bases lying between them. Germline lookup yields CDR1 MSHET and CDR2 SYDVDS. CDR3 sequence reads: CASSFFKFNQDTQYF. Incomplete CDR3 DNA: TGTGCTAGCAGTTTTTTCAAATTTAACCAAGAC.